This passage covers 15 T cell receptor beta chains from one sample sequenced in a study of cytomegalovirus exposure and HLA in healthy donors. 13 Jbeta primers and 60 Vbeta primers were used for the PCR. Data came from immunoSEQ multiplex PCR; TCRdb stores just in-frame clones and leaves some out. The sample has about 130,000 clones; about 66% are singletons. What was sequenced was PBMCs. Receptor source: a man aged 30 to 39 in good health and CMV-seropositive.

DNA for the CDR3: TGTGCCAGCCGTGGGGACACCTCTGGAAACACCATATATTTT. Its protein product is CASRGDTSGNTIYF. The rearrangement joins TRBV2 to TRBJ1-3; maybe TRBD1 (6 bases). Per germline, CDR1 SNHLY and CDR2 FYNNEI. V was clipped by 8 bases and J by 0 bases, with 11 bases between them. There are 14 residues in the CDR3.

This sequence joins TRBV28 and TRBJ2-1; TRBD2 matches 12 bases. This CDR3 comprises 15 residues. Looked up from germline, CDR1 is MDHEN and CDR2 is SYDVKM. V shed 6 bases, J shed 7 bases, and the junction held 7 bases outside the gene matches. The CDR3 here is CASRAGTSGRNEQFF. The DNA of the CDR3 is TGTGCCAGCAGAGCCGGGACTAGCGGGCGGAATGAGCAGTTCTTC. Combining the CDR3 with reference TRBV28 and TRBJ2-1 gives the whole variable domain DVKVTQSSRYLVKRTGEKVFLECVQDMDHENMFWYRQDPGLGLRLIYFSYDVKMKEKGDIPEGYSVSREKKERFSLILESASTNQTSMYLCASRAGTSGRNEQFFGPGTRLTVL.

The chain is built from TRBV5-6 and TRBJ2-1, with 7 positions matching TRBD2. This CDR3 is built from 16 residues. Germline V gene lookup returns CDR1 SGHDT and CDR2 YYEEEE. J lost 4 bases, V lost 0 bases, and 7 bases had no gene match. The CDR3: CASSLDIAGVYNEQFF. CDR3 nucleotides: TGTGCCAGCAGCTTGGATATCGCGGGAGTATACAATGAGCAGTTCTTC. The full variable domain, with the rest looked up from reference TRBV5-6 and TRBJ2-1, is DAGVTQSPTHLIKTRGQQVTLRCSPKSGHDTVSWYQQALGQGPQFIFQYYEEEERQRGNFPDRFSGHQFPNYSSELNVNALLLGDSALYLCASSLDIAGVYNEQFFGPGTRLTVL.

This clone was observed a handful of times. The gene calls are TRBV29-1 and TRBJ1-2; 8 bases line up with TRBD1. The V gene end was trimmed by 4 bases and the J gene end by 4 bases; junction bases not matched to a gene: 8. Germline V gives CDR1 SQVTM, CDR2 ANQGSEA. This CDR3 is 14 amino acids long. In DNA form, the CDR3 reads TGCAGCGTTGTCGGAGACAGGGGTAGCTATGGCTACACCTTC. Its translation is CSVVGDRGSYGYTF. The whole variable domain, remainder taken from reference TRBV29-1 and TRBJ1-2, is SAVISQKPSRDICQRGTSLTIQCQVDSQVTMMFWYRQQPGQSLTLIATANQGSEATYESGFVIDKFPISRPNLTFSTLTVSNMSPEDSSIYLCSVVGDRGSYGYTFGSGTRLTVV.

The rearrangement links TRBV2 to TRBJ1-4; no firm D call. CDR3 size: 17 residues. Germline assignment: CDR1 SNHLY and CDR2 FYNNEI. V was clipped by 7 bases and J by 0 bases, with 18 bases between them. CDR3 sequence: CASKRTVTTATNEKLFF. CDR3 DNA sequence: TGTGCCAGCAAGAGGACCGTGACTACTGCAACTAATGAAAAACTGTTTTTT.

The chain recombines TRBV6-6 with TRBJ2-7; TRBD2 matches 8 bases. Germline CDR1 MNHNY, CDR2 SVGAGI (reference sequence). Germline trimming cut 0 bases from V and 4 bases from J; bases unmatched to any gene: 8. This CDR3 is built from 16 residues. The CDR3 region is CASSYSSGTSSYEQYF. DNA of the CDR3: TGTGCCAGCAGTTACTCCTCCGGGACTAGTTCGTACGAGCAGTACTTC.

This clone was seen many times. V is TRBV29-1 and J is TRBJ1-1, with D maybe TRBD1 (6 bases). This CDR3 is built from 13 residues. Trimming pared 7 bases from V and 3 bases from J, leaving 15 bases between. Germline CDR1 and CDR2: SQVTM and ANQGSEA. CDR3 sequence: CSGVQGFYTEAFF. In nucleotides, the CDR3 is TGCAGCGGGGTACAGGGATTTTACACTGAAGCTTTCTTT.

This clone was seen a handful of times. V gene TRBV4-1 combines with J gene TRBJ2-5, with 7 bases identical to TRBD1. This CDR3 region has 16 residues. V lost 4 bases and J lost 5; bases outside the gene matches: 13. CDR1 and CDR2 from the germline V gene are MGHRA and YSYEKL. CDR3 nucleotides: TGCGCCAGCAGCCTTTCTCGGCAGGGGGTGGGGGAGACCCAGTACTTC. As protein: CASSLSRQGVGETQYF.

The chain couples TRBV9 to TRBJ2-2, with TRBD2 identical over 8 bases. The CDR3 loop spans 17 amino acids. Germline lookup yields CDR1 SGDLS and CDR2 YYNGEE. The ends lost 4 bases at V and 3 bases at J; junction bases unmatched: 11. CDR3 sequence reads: CASSLGLAWMDTGELFF. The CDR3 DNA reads TGTGCCAGCAGCCTAGGACTAGCCTGGATGGACACCGGGGAGCTGTTTTTT.

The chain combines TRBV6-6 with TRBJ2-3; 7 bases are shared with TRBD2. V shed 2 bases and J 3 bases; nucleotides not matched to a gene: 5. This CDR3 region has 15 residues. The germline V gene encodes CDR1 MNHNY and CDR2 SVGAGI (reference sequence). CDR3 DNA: TGTGCCAGCAGTTACGGGGCGGGAGTTACAGATACGCAGTATTTT. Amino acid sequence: CASSYGAGVTDTQYF.

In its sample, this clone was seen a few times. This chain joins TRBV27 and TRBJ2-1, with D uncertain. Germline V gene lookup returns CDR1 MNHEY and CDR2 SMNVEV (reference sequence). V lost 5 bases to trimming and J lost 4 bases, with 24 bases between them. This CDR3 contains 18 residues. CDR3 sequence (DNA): TGTGCCAGCAGTGAAGATCCCCTTGGTGGCCCCCAATACAATGAGCAGTTCTTC. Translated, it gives CASSEDPLGGPQYNEQFF.

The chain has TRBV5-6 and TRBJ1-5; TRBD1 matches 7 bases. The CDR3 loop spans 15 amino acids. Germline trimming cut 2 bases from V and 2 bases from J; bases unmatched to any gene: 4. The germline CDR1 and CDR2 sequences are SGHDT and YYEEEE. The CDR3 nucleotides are TGTGCCAGCAGCTTAACCGGACAGGGCAATCAGCCCCAGCATTTT. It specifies CASSLTGQGNQPQHF.

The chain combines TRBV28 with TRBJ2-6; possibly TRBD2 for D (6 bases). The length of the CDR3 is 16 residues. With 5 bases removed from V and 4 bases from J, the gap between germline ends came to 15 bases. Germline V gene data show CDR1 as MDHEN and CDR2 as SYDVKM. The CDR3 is CASSARDSIGANVLTF. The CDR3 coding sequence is TGTGCCAGCAGTGCCCGGGACTCTATCGGGGCCAACGTCCTGACTTTC.

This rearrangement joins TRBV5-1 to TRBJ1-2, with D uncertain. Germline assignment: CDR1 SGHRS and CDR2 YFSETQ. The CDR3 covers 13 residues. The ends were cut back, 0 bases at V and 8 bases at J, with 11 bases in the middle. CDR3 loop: CASSLVPGTGYTF. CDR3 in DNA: TGCGCCAGCAGCTTGGTCCCTGGCACCGGCTACACCTTC.

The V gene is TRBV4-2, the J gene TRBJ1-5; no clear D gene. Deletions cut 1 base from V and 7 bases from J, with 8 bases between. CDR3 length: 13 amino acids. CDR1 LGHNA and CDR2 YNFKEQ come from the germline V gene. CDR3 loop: CASSQVEGQPQHF. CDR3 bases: TGTGCCAGCAGCCAAGTCGAGGGCCAGCCCCAGCATTTT.